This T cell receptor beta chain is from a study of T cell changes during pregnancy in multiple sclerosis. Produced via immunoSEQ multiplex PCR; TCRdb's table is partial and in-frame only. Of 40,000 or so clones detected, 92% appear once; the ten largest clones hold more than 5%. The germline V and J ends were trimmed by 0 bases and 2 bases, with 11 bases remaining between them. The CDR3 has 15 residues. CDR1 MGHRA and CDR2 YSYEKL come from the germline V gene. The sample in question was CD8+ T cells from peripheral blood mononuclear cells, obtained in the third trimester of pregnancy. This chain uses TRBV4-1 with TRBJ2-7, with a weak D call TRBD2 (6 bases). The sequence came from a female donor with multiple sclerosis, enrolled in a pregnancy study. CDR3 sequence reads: CASSQDPGATYEQYF. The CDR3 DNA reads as TGCGCCAGCAGCCAAGATCCGGGAGCCACCTACGAGCAGTACTTC.